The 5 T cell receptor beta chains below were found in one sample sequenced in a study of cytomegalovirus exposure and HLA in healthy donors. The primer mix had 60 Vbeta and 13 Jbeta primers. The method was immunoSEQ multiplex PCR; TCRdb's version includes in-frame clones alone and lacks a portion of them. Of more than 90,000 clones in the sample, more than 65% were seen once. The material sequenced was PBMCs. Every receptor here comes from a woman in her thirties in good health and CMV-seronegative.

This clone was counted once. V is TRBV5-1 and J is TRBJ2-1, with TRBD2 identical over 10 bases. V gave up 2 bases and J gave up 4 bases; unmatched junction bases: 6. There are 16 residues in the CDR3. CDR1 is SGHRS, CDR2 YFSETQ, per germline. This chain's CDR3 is CASSLDGTSEYNEQFF. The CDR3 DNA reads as TGCGCCAGCAGCTTAGACGGGACTAGCGAGTACAATGAGCAGTTCTTC.

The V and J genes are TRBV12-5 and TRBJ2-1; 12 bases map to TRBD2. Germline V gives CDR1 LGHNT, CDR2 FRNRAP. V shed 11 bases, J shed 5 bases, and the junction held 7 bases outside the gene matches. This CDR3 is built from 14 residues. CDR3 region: CASKPSGRDNEQFF. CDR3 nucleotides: TGTGCTTCTAAACCTAGCGGGAGGGACAATGAGCAGTTCTTC.

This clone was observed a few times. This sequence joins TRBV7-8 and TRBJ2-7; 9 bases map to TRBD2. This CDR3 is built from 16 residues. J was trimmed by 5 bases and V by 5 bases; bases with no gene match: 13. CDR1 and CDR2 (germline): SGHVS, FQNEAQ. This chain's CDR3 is CASSPLGAGGPHEQYF. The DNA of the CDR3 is TGTGCCAGCAGCCCCCTGGGGGCGGGAGGGCCTCACGAGCAGTACTTC.

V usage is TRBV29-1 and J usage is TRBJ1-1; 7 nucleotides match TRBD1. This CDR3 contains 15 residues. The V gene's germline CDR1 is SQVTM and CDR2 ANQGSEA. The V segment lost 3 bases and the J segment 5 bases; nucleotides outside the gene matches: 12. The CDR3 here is CSVDARQGGGTEAFF. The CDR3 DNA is TGCAGCGTTGACGCCAGACAGGGCGGGGGGACTGAAGCTTTCTTT.

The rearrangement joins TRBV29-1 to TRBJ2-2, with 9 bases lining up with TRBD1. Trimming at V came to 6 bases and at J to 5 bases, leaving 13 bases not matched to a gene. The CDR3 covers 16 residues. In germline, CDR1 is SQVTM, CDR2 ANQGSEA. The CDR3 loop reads CSVTNRDRDSTGELFF. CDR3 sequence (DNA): TGCAGCGTCACGAACCGGGACAGGGACTCGACCGGGGAGCTGTTTTTT.